Below are 23 T cell receptor beta chains sequenced from a single sample in a study of T and B cells in COVID-19 patients. TRB was amplified from around 250-500 ng of blood genomic DNA. BIOMED2 TRB-A/B primer pools were used in multiplex TRB PCR. TCRdb ran MiXCR on the multiplex PCR reads and lists one entry per CDR3 protein. The table lists about 5,200 distinct CDR3 sequences, 15% to 20% of them singletons. The specimen sequenced was blood. These receptors were collected from a human donor who had recovered from COVID-19.

This clonotype showed up many times. The J gene is TRBJ1-6, the V gene TRBV27, with a weak D call TRBD1 (5 bases). Trimming pared 4 bases from V and 9 bases from J, leaving 16 bases between. The CDR3 length is 15 residues. Germline-derived CDR1 and CDR2 are MNHEY and SMNVEV (reference sequence). The CDR3 region has the DNA TGTGCCAGCAGTTCTGGACGGGGGACGAGTTCACCCCTCCACTTT. Protein product: CASSSGRGTSSPLHF.

By share, this clonotype ranks as medium-sized. V and J are TRBV5-4 and TRBJ2-2, with D perhaps TRBD2 (7 bases). The CDR3 is made up of 15 amino acids. V lost 5 bases and J 7 bases, leaving 18 bases between the germline ends. CDR1 SGHNT and CDR2 YYREEE come from the germline V gene (reference sequence). The CDR3 DNA follows: TGTGCCAGCAGTCCCGGACAGCGGGGCGTCGGGGAGCTGTTTTTT. Its translation is CASSPGQRGVGELFF.

V usage is TRBV10-3 and J usage is TRBJ2-7; tentative D call: TRBD2 (6 bases). The CDR3 loop spans 13 amino acids. Looked up from germline, CDR1 is ENHRY and CDR2 is SYGVKD. V shed 5 bases and J shed 0 bases, with 8 bases lying between them. The CDR3 here is CAISRGSSYEQYF. DNA for the CDR3: TGTGCCATCAGTCGGGGGAGCTCCTACGAGCAGTACTTC.

This chain uses TRBV5-4 with TRBJ1-2; 9 positions agree with TRBD1. The CDR3 has 15 residues. Germline CDR1 is SGHNT and CDR2 is YYREEE (reference sequence). The ends lost 4 bases at V and 2 bases at J; junction bases unmatched: 6. CDR3 region: CASSPAGQGNYGYTF. The CDR3 region has the DNA TGTGCCAGCAGCCCCGCGGGACAGGGCAACTATGGCTACACCTTC.

By share of the sample, this clonotype is medium-sized. V gene TRBV29-1 combines with J gene TRBJ2-3; TRBD2 aligns across 12 bases. There are 15 residues in the CDR3. J was trimmed by 3 bases and V by 1 base; bases with no gene match: 2. Germline V gene sequence: CDR1 SQVTM, CDR2 ANQGSEA. In nucleotides, the CDR3 is TGCAGCGTTGAAGGACTAGCGGGGGTTACAGATACGCAGTATTTT. It encodes CSVEGLAGVTDTQYF.

At least ten counts were recorded for this clonotype. This chain joins TRBV14 and TRBJ2-1; no clear D. Germline CDR1 is SGHDN and CDR2 is FVKESK. This CDR3 has 15 residues. V gave up 0 bases and J gave up 3 bases, with 9 bases separating them. CDR3 amino acids: CASSQDLGDYNEQFF. As DNA, the CDR3 is TGTGCCAGCAGCCAAGATCTCGGTGACTACAATGAGCAGTTCTTC.

By sample share, this clonotype is medium-sized. The rearrangement uses TRBV27 and TRBJ2-5, with no clear D. Germline assignment: CDR1 MNHEY and CDR2 SMNVEV (reference sequence). This CDR3 has 14 residues. V lost 3 bases to trimming and J lost 2 bases, with 10 bases between them. CDR3 coding DNA: TGTGCCAGCAGTTTCAGCAGGCGTCAAGAGACCCAGTACTTC. Amino acids: CASSFSRRQETQYF.

This clonotype is medium-sized within its sample. The gene calls are TRBV29-1 and TRBJ2-7; TRBD2 aligns across 10 bases. V gave up 4 bases and J gave up 2 bases; unmatched junction bases: 5. This CDR3 has 14 residues. Germline V gives CDR1 SQVTM, CDR2 ANQGSEA. The CDR3 DNA reads as TGCAGCGTTGGCCCTAGCGGGGGACCCTACGAGCAGTACTTC. The encoded protein is CSVGPSGGPYEQYF.

The chain links TRBV5-1 to TRBJ1-1; maybe TRBD1 (5 bases). V lost 3 bases, J lost 3 bases, and 15 bases lay in between. Germline loops: CDR1 SGHRS, CDR2 YFSETQ. CDR3 length: 15 amino acids. CDR3 DNA sequence: TGCGCCAGCAGCTCAGGGTTAGGAAGGGACACTGAAGCTTTCTTT. Its protein is CASSSGLGRDTEAFF. Supplemented by reference TRBV5-1 and TRBJ1-1, the full variable domain reads KAGVTQTPRYLIKTRGQQVTLSCSPISGHRSVSWYQQTPGQGLQFLFEYFSETQRNKGNFPGRFSGRQFSNSRSEMNVSTLELGDSALYLCASSSGLGRDTEAFFGQGTRLTVV.

The chain employs TRBV4-2 and TRBJ2-1; D is possibly TRBD2 (6 bases). CDR1 and CDR2 (germline): LGHNA, YNFKEQ. The V gene lost 1 base and the J gene lost 4 bases, with 11 bases spanning the gap. The CDR3 is made up of 15 amino acids. The CDR3 nucleotides are TGTGCCAGCAGCCAAGGCGGGACTTTATACAATGAGCAGTTCTTC. Its protein is CASSQGGTLYNEQFF.

This clonotype is classed as medium-sized. The CDR3 loop reads CASSPQSSASTDTQYF. CDR3 nucleotide sequence: TGTGCCAGCTCACCACAGTCGAGCGCCAGCACAGATACGCAGTATTTT. The rearrangement joins TRBV18 to TRBJ2-3; no firm D call. The V end was cut by 1 base, the J end by 0 bases, with 11 bases between. The CDR3 is made up of 16 amino acids. CDR1 is KGHSH and CDR2 is LQKENI in the germline V gene.

V is TRBV28 and J is TRBJ2-1; 7 nucleotides match TRBD2. The CDR3 covers 14 residues. V trimming: 5 bases; J trimming: 8 bases; junction bases outside the gene matches: 9. CDR1 and CDR2 from the germline V gene are MDHEN and SYDVKM. The CDR3 sequence is CASSPQGLGDEQFF. The CDR3 coding sequence is TGTGCCAGCAGTCCCCAAGGACTAGGGGATGAGCAGTTCTTC.

The V and J genes are TRBV9 and TRBJ2-7; 7 bases line up with TRBD2. The CDR3 spans 17 residues. Germline values: CDR1 SGDLS, CDR2 YYNGEE. V trimming: 0 bases; J trimming: 0 bases; junction bases outside the gene matches: 9. As DNA, the CDR3 is TGTGCCAGCAGCGTAGGGTTTACTAGCGCGGACTCCTACGAGCAGTACTTC. Translating it yields CASSVGFTSADSYEQYF.

This clonotype was counted a few times. This chain joins TRBV20-1 and TRBJ1-1; weak D call: TRBD1 (5 bases). V shed 3 bases and J shed 1 base, with 9 bases lying between them. Germline CDR1 is DFQATT and CDR2 is SNEGSKA (reference sequence). The CDR3 contains 13 residues. The chain's CDR3 is CSASNRGNTEAFF. The CDR3 DNA follows: TGCAGTGCTAGTAATAGGGGGAACACTGAAGCTTTCTTT.

This clonotype is categorized as large. This chain joins TRBV29-1 and TRBJ2-3; D may be TRBD2 (5 bases). This CDR3 spans 13 amino acids. Germline CDR1 and CDR2: SQVTM and ANQGSEA. V lost 6 bases, J lost 2 bases, and 12 bases lay in between. In DNA, the CDR3 is TGCAGCGTAGGAGGTACCCACACAGATACGCAGTATTTT. Amino acids: CSVGGTHTDTQYF.

By proportion, this clonotype is medium-sized. The chain couples TRBV13 to TRBJ2-7, with D unclear. Germline values: CDR1 PRHDT, CDR2 FYEKMQ (reference sequence). There are 14 residues in the CDR3. V gave up 0 bases and J gave up 2 bases, with 8 bases separating them. The CDR3 sequence: CASSLGGSPYEQYF. Written as DNA, the CDR3 is TGTGCCAGCAGCTTAGGTGGCAGCCCCTACGAGCAGTACTTC.

The chain uses TRBV20-1 and TRBJ2-7; D possibly matches TRBD1 or TRBD2 (7 bases each). Germline CDR1 is DFQATT and CDR2 is SNEGSKA (reference sequence). The ends were cut back, 3 bases at V and 0 bases at J, with 15 bases in the middle. This CDR3 region has 15 residues. The CDR3 bases are TGCAGTGCTAGCCCTCAGGGGGGGAACTCCTACGAGCAGTACTTC. It specifies CSASPQGGNSYEQYF.

Relative to its sample, this clonotype is medium-sized (0.01 to 0.1%). The chain is built from TRBV6-2 or TRBV6-3 and TRBJ1-4; TRBD1 might be the D (6 bases). The germline V gene has CDR1 MNHEY and CDR2 SVGEGT. The CDR3 totals 15 residues. Trimming removed 2 bases from V and 4 bases from J, with 11 bases in between. As DNA, the CDR3 is TGTGCCAGCAGTTACGGACAGAACATTAATGAAAAACTGTTTTTT. It encodes CASSYGQNINEKLFF.

Sample share makes this clonotype medium-sized (0.01 to 0.1%). The chain couples TRBV29-1 to TRBJ1-1, with D perhaps matching TRBD1 (5 bases). CDR3 length: 14 residues. CDR1 is SQVTM, CDR2 ANQGSEA, per germline. The V gene lost 4 bases and the J gene lost 0 bases, with 12 bases spanning the gap. CDR3 sequence reads: CSVGEGLMNTEAFF. DNA for the CDR3: TGCAGCGTTGGTGAGGGGCTGATGAACACTGAAGCTTTCTTT.

The CDR3 spells CASNTYRGGGYTF. For the CDR3, the DNA is TGTGCCAGCAATACCTACAGAGGAGGAGGCTACACCTTC. This chain uses TRBV2 with TRBJ1-2; D call uncertain. V lost 7 bases and J 8 bases, leaving 17 bases between the germline ends. CDR3 length: 13 amino acids. Per the germline V gene, CDR1 is SNHLY and CDR2 is FYNNEI.

By share, this clonotype counts as large. The chain links TRBV29-1 to TRBJ2-5, with D uncertain. This CDR3 is 11 amino acids long. V was shortened by 7 bases and J by 5 bases, with 11 bases between the two germline ends. The V gene's germline CDR1 is SQVTM and CDR2 ANQGSEA. CDR3 bases: TGCAGCGCTGTAGGTTCTGAGACCCAGTACTTC. This sequence encodes CSAVGSETQYF. The complete variable domain, with remaining parts taken from reference TRBV29-1 and TRBJ2-5, reads SAVISQKPSRDICQRGTSLTIQCQVDSQVTMMFWYRQQPGQSLTLIATANQGSEATYESGFVIDKFPISRPNLTFSTLTVSNMSPEDSSIYLCSAVGSETQYFGPGTRLLVL.

There are many counts of this clonotype. This chain joins TRBV7-2 and TRBJ2-5; possibly TRBD1 for D (6 bases). Germline V gene lookup returns CDR1 SGHTA and CDR2 FQGNSA. Trimming pared 6 bases from V and 3 bases from J, leaving 11 bases between. CDR3 length equals 13 residues. The CDR3 DNA sequence: TGTGCCAGCAGGCGGACAGTTGAAGAGACCCAGTACTTC. This codes for CASRRTVEETQYF.

This chain uses TRBV27 with TRBJ2-1, with 7 bases aligning to TRBD2. CDR3 length: 13 residues. V was pared by 5 bases and J by 9 bases, with 7 bases of the junction left unmatched. The V gene's germline CDR1 is MNHEY and CDR2 SMNVEV (reference sequence). The DNA for the CDR3 is TGTGCCAGCAGTCCCCGCGGCGGGAGTGAGCAGTTCTTC. This translates into CASSPRGGSEQFF.